The rows below give T cell receptor beta chains drawn from one sample of a study of beta chain features in type 1 diabetes. The protocol was immunoSEQ multiplex PCR, while the TCRdb copy is restricted to in-frame clones and leaves out a portion. Among 640,000 or so clones listed, about an eighth were seen once. Sequenced input: naive CD4+ T cells from blood. The receptors shown here come from a man younger than 30 with type 1 diabetes. The CDR3 runs from the conserved cysteine through the conserved F or W. A D gene is named only where the DNA matches it firmly. Not every row has a clone size; where given, it reads once, few, many or a size class.

v_gene	d_gene	abundance	len	j_gene	CDR3nt	CDR3aa
TRBV29-1	-	-	14	TRBJ2-7	TGCAGCGTCGTAGGGGTGGGTGCCCTCTACGAGCAGTACTTC	CSVVGVGALYEQYF
TRBV7-6	-	-	16	TRBJ2-3	TGTGCCAGCAGCTTGGGTCCAGGGTCTACAGCAGATACGCAGTATTTT	CASSLGPGSTADTQYF
TRBV5-4	-	-	12	TRBJ1-1	TGTGCCAGCAGCTTAAAGGGAACTGAAGCTTTCTTT	CASSLKGTEAFF
TRBV5-1	-	-	16	TRBJ2-7	TGCGCCAGCAGCTCGGATTCTTGGGGAAGCTCCTACGAGCAGTACTTC	CASSSDSWGSSYEQYF
TRBV30	-	few	15	TRBJ1-6	TGTGCCTGGAGGATGGGGGGGCTCAGGGATTCACCCCTCCACTTT	CAWRMGGLRDSPLHF
TRBV25-1	-	few	14	TRBJ1-4	TGTGCCAGCAGTGAAGGGGGGGCCGGGGAAAAACTGTTTTTT	CASSEGGAGEKLFF
TRBV9	-	few	14	TRBJ1-5	TGTGCCAGCAGCGTAGGTAGTTCCAATCAGCCCCAGCATTTT	CASSVGSSNQPQHF
TRBV13	-	few	16	TRBJ2-7	TGTGCCAGCAGCTTTGCAGGGGATTCCTCTTCCTACGAGCAGTACTTC	CASSFAGDSSSYEQYF
TRBV11-3	-	-	15	TRBJ2-1	TGTGCCAGCAGCTTAGGTGGGAGCTCCTACAATGAGCAGTTCTTC	CASSLGGSSYNEQFF
TRBV4-2	TRBD2	-	19	TRBJ2-7	TGTGCCAGCAGCCCGGAGATCACGACTAGCGGACGCCGGATCTACGAGCAGTACTTC	CASSPEITTSGRRIYEQYF
TRBV30	-	-	13	TRBJ1-5	TGTGCCTGGGCAGGAACCTATGATCAGCCCCAGCATTTT	CAWAGTYDQPQHF
TRBV18	-	-	12	TRBJ1-5	TGTGCCAGCTCAGGAGAGGCGCAGCCCCAGCATTTT	CASSGEAQPQHF
TRBV2	-	-	14	TRBJ2-2	TGTGCCAGCAGTGTGGGACCCCCTCCCGGGGAGCTGTTTTTT	CASSVGPPPGELFF
TRBV7-8	-	few	17	TRBJ1-5	TGTGCCAGCAGCCAAATGAATGGGGAGGTTAGCAATCAGCCCCAGCATTTT	CASSQMNGEVSNQPQHF
TRBV10-3	TRBD1	few	11	TRBJ2-1	TGTGCCACACGACAGGGGGATGAGCAGTTCTTC	CATRQGDEQFF
TRBV20-1	-	-	11	TRBJ2-1	TGCAGTGCTACCGGGGGCCGGGAGCAGTTCTTC	CSATGGREQFF
TRBV30	-	few	13	TRBJ1-4	TGTGCCTGGAGTGTAAGTCGTAATGAAAAACTGTTTTTT	CAWSVSRNEKLFF
TRBV30	TRBD2	few	14	TRBJ2-7	TGTGCCTGGATAGGAGGAGCGGGAGTCCACGAGCAGTACTTC	CAWIGGAGVHEQYF
TRBV6-5	TRBD2	few	15	TRBJ2-3	TGTGCCAGCAGTCTGACTAGCGGGAGAACAGATACGCAGTATTTT	CASSLTSGRTDTQYF
TRBV6-5	TRBD2	-	14	TRBJ2-7	TGTGCCAGCAGCCGTGGGGGGGAAACCTACGAGCAGTACTTC	CASSRGGETYEQYF
TRBV4-3	-	few	14	TRBJ1-1	TGCGCCAGCAGCCAAGATCGTGGGGCAGTAGAAGCTTTCTTT	CASSQDRGAVEAFF
TRBV7-6	-	-	12	TRBJ1-1	TGTGCCAGCAGCTTAGCCGGGACTGCTGCGTTCTTT	CASSLAGTAAFF
TRBV30	-	few	12	TRBJ1-4	TGTGCCTGGAACGGACAGAATGAAAAACTGTTTTTT	CAWNGQNEKLFF
TRBV2	-	few	14	TRBJ2-7	TGTGCCAGCAGTGACTGGTGGGAATCCTACGAGCAGTACTTC	CASSDWWESYEQYF